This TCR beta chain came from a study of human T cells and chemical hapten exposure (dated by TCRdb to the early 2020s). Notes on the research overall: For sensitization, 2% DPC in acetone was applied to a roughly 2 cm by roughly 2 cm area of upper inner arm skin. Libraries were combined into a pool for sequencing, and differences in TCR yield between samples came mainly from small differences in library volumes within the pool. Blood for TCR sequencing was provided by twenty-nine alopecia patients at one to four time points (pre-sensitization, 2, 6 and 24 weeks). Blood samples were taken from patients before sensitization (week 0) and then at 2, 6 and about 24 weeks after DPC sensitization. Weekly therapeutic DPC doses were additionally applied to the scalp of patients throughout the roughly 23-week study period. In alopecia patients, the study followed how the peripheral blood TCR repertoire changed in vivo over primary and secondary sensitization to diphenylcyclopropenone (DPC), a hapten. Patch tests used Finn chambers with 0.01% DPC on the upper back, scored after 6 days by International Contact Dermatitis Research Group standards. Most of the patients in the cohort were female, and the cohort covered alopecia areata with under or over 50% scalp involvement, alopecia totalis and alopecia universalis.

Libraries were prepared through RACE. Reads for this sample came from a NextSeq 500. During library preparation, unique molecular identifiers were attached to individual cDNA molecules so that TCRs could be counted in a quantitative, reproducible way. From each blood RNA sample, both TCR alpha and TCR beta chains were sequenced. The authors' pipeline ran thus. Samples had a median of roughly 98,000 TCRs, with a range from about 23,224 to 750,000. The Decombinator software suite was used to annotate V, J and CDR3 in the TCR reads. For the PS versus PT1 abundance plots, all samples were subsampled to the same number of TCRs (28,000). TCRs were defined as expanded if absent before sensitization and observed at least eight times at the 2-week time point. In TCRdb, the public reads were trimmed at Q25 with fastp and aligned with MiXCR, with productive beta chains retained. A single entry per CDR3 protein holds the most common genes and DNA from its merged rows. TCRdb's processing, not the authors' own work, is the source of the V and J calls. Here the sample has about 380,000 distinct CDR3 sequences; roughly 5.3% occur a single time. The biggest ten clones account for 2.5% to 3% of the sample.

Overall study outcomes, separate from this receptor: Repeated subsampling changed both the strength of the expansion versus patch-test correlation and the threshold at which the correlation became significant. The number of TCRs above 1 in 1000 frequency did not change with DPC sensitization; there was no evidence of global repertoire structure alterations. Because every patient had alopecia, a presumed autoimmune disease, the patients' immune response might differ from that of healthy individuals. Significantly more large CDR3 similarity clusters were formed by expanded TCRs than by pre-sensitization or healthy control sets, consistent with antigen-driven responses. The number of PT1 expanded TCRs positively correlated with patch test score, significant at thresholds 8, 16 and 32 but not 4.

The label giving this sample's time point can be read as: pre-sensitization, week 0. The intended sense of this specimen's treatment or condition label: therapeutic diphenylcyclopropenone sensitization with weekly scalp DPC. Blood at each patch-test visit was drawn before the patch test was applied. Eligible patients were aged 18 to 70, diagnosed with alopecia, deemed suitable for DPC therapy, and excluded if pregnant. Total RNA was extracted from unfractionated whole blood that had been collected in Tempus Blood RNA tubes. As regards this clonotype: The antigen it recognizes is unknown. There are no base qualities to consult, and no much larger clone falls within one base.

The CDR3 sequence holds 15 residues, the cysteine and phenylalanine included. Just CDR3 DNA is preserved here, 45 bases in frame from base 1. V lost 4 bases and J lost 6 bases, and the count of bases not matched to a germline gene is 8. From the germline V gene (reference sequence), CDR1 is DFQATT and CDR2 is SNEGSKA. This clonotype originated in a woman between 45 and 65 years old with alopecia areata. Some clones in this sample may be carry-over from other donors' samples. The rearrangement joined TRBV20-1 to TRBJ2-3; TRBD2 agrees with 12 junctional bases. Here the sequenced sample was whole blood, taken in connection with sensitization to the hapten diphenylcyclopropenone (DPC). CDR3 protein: CSATLAGGRRDTQYF. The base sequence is TGCAGTGCTACCCTAGCGGGGGGGCGAAGGGATACGCAGTATTTT.